Shown below are 4 T cell receptor beta chains from a single sample sequenced in a study of CD8+CD57+ T cells in acquired aplastic anemia. By flow cytometry, patients selected for sequencing had shown an expansion of CD8+CD57+ cells. The study profiled TCR beta VDJ and CDR3 using genomic DNA as template. MiXCR, run by TCRdb on the reads, gives a single entry per CDR3 protein. The repertoire holds 150,000 to 200,000 distinct CDR3 sequences, with around half as singletons. Sequencing was carried out using sorted CD4+, CD8+, or CD8+CD57+ T cells (not recorded which) from PBMCs. The receptors shown here come from a human donor with aplastic anemia.

This clonotype has at least ten counts. The chain has TRBV10-1 and TRBJ2-7; D perhaps matches TRBD2 (6 bases). The CDR3 is 15 amino acids. V lost 5 bases and J 0 bases, leaving 14 bases between the germline ends. Germline V gene sequence: CDR1 WNHNN, CDR2 SYGVQD (reference sequence). CDR3 DNA: TGCGCCAGCAGTTCTGTAGCGGACCTCTCCTACGAGCAGTACTTC. Translation: CASSSVADLSYEQYF.

The rearrangement joins TRBV5-1 to TRBJ1-2; possibly TRBD1 for D (5 bases). Germline CDR1 reads SGHRS; CDR2 reads YFSETQ. The CDR3 covers 15 residues. V lost 6 bases to trimming and J lost 8 bases, with 23 bases between them. The CDR3, as DNA: TGCGCCAGCAACCCTCTGGGGGGACCCCGGGCCGGCTACACCTTC. Translating gives CASNPLGGPRAGYTF.

The V call is TRBV7-6, the J call TRBJ2-7; TRBD2 agrees at 7 bases. Germline values: CDR1 SGHVS, CDR2 FNYEAQ. The CDR3 runs 16 residues. V lost 3 bases to trimming and J lost 2 bases; unmatched junction nucleotides: 10. The CDR3 here is CASSFGTGTNPYEQYF. In nucleotides, the CDR3 is TGTGCCAGCAGCTTCGGGACCGGGACTAATCCCTACGAGCAGTACTTC.

In this sample, this clonotype turned up a few times. Possible read error: a much larger clone is one base away. This sequence joins TRBV19 and TRBJ2-3; 13 bases agree with TRBD2. The V gene end was trimmed by 6 bases and the J gene end by 4 bases; junction bases not matched to a gene: 7. The CDR3 totals 16 residues. The V gene's germline CDR1 is LNHDA and CDR2 SQIVND (reference sequence). The CDR3 nucleotides are TGTGCCAGTAGCGACGGACTAGCGGGGGCCGCAGATACGCAGTATTTT. Protein product: CASSDGLAGAADTQYF.